The text below deals with one TCR beta chain. This sample is part of a study of blood T cell repertoires in COVID-19. Study context: Donors in the United States, Italy and Spain gave samples during acute or convalescent COVID-19. The analysed material was cDNA or gDNA that came from T cells, B-cell-depleted T cells, or PBMCs.

Authors' processing steps: For nucleated cells, counts were estimated from reference gene primer amplification. The protocol was immunoSEQ multiplex PCR, while the TCRdb copy is restricted to in-frame clones and leaves out a portion. That table furnishes V, J and clone size, whereas the DNA furnished D and trimming. The sample gives roughly 96,000 clones, around 81% of which show up once; roughly 4% is in the top ten. Germline CDR1 and CDR2: GTSNPN and SVGIG (reference sequence). The ends lost 7 bases at V and 6 bases at J; junction bases unmatched: 8. This CDR3 spans 12 amino acids. The source of this sequence is a man aged 55-75 years with acute or convalescent COVID-19. This sequence joins TRBV30 and TRBJ2-7, with TRBD2 matching 8 bases. The sequenced sample consisted of peripheral blood. CDR3: CASREGKREQYF. In nucleotides, the CDR3 is TGTGCCTCACGGGAGGGGAAGCGCGAGCAGTACTTC.